Listed here are 8 T cell receptor beta chains from one sample, sequenced in a study of T-cell memory formation after mild COVID-19. TCRdb independently ran MiXCR on the 5' RACE reads; one entry per CDR3 protein. The sample includes about 200,000 distinct CDR3 sequences, over 9.5% of them seen just once. Sequenced sample: PBMCs or a T cell subset sorted from them (not recorded which). The receptors were gathered from a man in his late teens or twenties who had mild COVID-19 (a few samples of this study predate the infection). Cell type and time point are not known.

The chain is built from TRBV29-1 and TRBJ2-2; 8 bases align to TRBD1. Germline V gene data show CDR1 as SQVTM and CDR2 as ANQGSEA. This CDR3 has 15 amino acids. The CDR3 nucleotides are TGCGGCGGACAGGGATACCCCTTGGGCACCGGGGAGCTGTTTTTT. Translation: CGGQGYPLGTGELFF.

This clonotype has more than one count but fewer than ten. The chain carries TRBV20-1 and TRBJ1-1; no reliable D call. V lost 1 base, J lost 9 bases, and 18 bases lay in between. The CDR3 runs 14 residues. The germline CDR1 and CDR2 sequences are DFQATT and SNEGSKA (reference sequence). The CDR3 protein is CSARVGSYEGKAFF. The CDR3 DNA reads TGCAGTGCTAGAGTCGGGTCTTACGAAGGTAAAGCTTTCTTT.

This rearrangement joins TRBV4-3 to TRBJ2-7; TRBD1 or TRBD2 may be the D gene (6 bases each). The CDR3 loop spans 15 amino acids. V dropped 1 base and J dropped 8 bases, with 18 bases sitting between them. Germline V gene lookup returns CDR1 LGHNA and CDR2 YSLEER. Written as DNA, the CDR3 is TGCGCCAGCAGCCAAGTATATGGGGGGCGCTTGCAGCAGTACTTC. Residues: CASSQVYGGRLQQYF.

This sequence joins TRBV6-5 and TRBJ1-2; 8 nucleotides line up with TRBD1. The CDR3 is 15 amino acids. With V trimmed by 3 bases and J by 6 bases, 9 bases remained unmatched. Germline V gene lookup returns CDR1 MNHEY and CDR2 SVGAGI. The CDR3 here is CASSYGTGPWDGYTF. In nucleotides, the CDR3 is TGTGCCAGCAGTTATGGGACAGGCCCGTGGGATGGCTACACCTTC.

This clonotype has more than one count but fewer than ten. This sequence joins TRBV5-6 and TRBJ1-2; 10 bases match TRBD1. CDR1 and CDR2 from the germline V gene are SGHDT and YYEEEE. The V segment lost 4 bases and the J segment 6 bases; nucleotides outside the gene matches: 3. This CDR3 region has 13 residues. CDR3 sequence (DNA): TGTGCCAGCAGCCGGGACAGGGGTCATGGCTACACCTTC. This gives the protein CASSRDRGHGYTF. The full variable domain, completed using reference TRBV5-6 and TRBJ1-2, is DAGVTQSPTHLIKTRGQQVTLRCSPKSGHDTVSWYQQALGQGPQFIFQYYEEEERQRGNFPDRFSGHQFPNYSSELNVNALLLGDSALYLCASSRDRGHGYTFGSGTRLTVV.

This clonotype was counted at least ten times. The junction does not match germline at one end; this may be a read error. This sequence joins TRBV10-3 and TRBJ2-1, with 15 bases aligning to TRBD2. The CDR3 spans 13 residues. In germline, CDR1 is ENHRY, CDR2 SYGVKD. The CDR3 reads CAISGPGLAGGLF. The CDR3 region has the DNA TGTGCCATCAGTGGACCGGGACTAGCGGGGGGACTCTTC.

This chain uses TRBV12-3 or TRBV12-4 with TRBJ1-1; D may be TRBD1 (6 bases). The CDR3 has 13 amino acids. The ends were cut back, 7 bases at V and 1 base at J, with 10 bases in the middle. The CDR3 DNA is TGTGCCAGCACGCGGGACACGAACACTGAAGCTTTCTTT. Translated, it gives CASTRDTNTEAFF.

The rearrangement uses TRBV7-2 and TRBJ2-7; 8 bases match TRBD1. This CDR3 comprises 15 residues. With V trimmed by 6 bases and J by 2 bases, 9 bases remained unmatched. The V gene's germline CDR1 is SGHTA and CDR2 FQGNSA. The CDR3 bases are TGTGCCAGCAGTAGCCCAGGGGGCACAACCTACGAGCAGTACTTC. Encoded protein: CASSSPGGTTYEQYF.